This T cell receptor (beta chain) was identified in a study of cytomegalovirus exposure and HLA in healthy donors. Notes on the study in general: In vitro confirmation showed a few CMV-associated chains to be CMV antigen specific.

Comment on this clone: Its matching antigen is unknown.

Measured with immunoSEQ multiplex PCR; TCRdb has only the in-frame clones, and not every one. The sample lists more than 250,000 clones, 80% to 95% occurring once. The CDR3 loop spans 14 amino acids. Germline V gene lookup returns CDR1 SNHLY and CDR2 FYNNEI. J was trimmed by 5 bases and V by 8 bases; bases with no gene match: 10. The sample was PBMCs. The TCR comes from a woman aged 30 to 39 in good health and CMV-seronegative. This chain links TRBV2 with TRBJ2-7; 9 positions match TRBD1. The CDR3 nucleotides read TGTGCCAGCCTCCAGGACAGGGGATGGGACGAGCAGTACTTC. It codes for CASLQDRGWDEQYF.